This TCR beta chain was profiled in a study of cytomegalovirus exposure and HLA in healthy donors. Clones were sequenced by immunoSEQ multiplex PCR, and TCRdb holds only the in-frame ones, with some missing. The sample gives hundreds of thousands of clones, roughly 88% of which show up once; roughly 0.8% is in the top ten. CDR3 length: 16 amino acids. Germline V gene data show CDR1 as MGHDK and CDR2 as SYGVNS. With 3 bases removed from V and 7 bases from J, the gap between germline ends came to 21 bases. As for this clone: Its specificity is unknown.

Regarding the study as a whole: The TCR clusters that emerged in the first cohort tended, a later analysis found, to co-occur in the 120 validation repertoires.

The chain joins TRBV25-1 to TRBJ1-2, with TRBD1 as a possible D gene (6 bases). Sequenced material: PBMCs. The TCR was taken from a woman aged 18-35 years in good health and CMV-seronegative. The CDR3 loop is CASSDQREGVGPGYTF. Here the CDR3 DNA reads TGTGCCAGCAGTGATCAACGGGAGGGGGTGGGTCCTGGCTACACCTTC.